The next 29 T cell receptor beta chains were all read from a single sample in a study of cytomegalovirus exposure and HLA in healthy donors. A multiplex PCR was run with 60 Vbeta primers and 13 Jbeta primers. TCRdb keeps only in-frame clones here, not all; method: immunoSEQ multiplex PCR. The table lists 150,000 or so clones, 75% of them singletons. The source material was PBMCs. Receptor source: a middle-aged man in good health and CMV-seronegative.

The chain couples TRBV5-3 to TRBJ1-2; TRBD1 might be the D (6 bases). TRBV5-3 qualifies as an ORF whose function is uncertain. The CDR3 runs to 13 residues. With 6 bases removed from V and 2 bases from J, the gap between germline ends came to 11 bases. The CDR3 is CARKDSPNYGYTF. The CDR3 DNA reads as TGTGCCAGAAAGGACAGCCCAAACTATGGCTACACCTTC.

This clone was seen a handful of times. The V and J genes are TRBV9 and TRBJ2-2; D is unclear. The CDR3 loop spans 16 amino acids. V was pared by 0 bases and J by 4 bases, with 13 bases between. CDR1 is SGDLS and CDR2 is YYNGEE in the germline V gene. Here the CDR3 DNA reads TGTGCCAGCAGCGTAGCTGGAGTAGCTAGCACCGGGGAGCTGTTTTTT. Protein: CASSVAGVASTGELFF.

The V gene is TRBV6-1, the J gene TRBJ1-1; perhaps TRBD1 as D (5 bases). The V end was cut by 7 bases, the J end by 1 base, with 16 bases between. Germline V CDR1 and CDR2: MNHNS, SASEGT. CDR3 length equals 15 residues. DNA of the CDR3: TGTGCCAGCAATCCAGGGCCCTCGACGAACACTGAAGCTTTCTTT. Protein sequence: CASNPGPSTNTEAFF.

In its sample, this clone was seen a few times. The rearrangement joins TRBV7-3 to TRBJ1-5, with 9 positions matching TRBD1. CDR3 length: 16 residues. Germline V gene lookup returns CDR1 SGHTA and CDR2 FQGTGA. The ends lost 9 bases at V and 4 bases at J; junction bases unmatched: 13. The CDR3 DNA reads as TGTGCCAGAAACAGGGGGCGATGGGGTTGGAATCAGCCCCAGCATTTT. Amino acids: CARNRGRWGWNQPQHF.

The rearrangement links TRBV10-3 to TRBJ1-1; 7 bases align to TRBD1. Germline-derived CDR1 and CDR2 are ENHRY and SYGVKD. This CDR3 has 15 amino acids. The ends lost 3 bases at V and 1 base at J; junction bases unmatched: 5. CDR3 in DNA: TGTGCCATCAGTGACGCGTACAGGGGGAACACTGAAGCTTTCTTT. This codes for CAISDAYRGNTEAFF.

This chain connects TRBV5-1 to TRBJ1-1; no definite D call. CDR3 size: 15 residues. V was shortened by 0 bases and J by 5 bases, with 14 bases between the two germline ends. Germline V gene sequence: CDR1 SGHRS, CDR2 YFSETQ. The CDR3 DNA reads as TGCGCCAGCAGCTTGGACATCGAATGGAGAACTGAAGCTTTCTTT. Amino acids: CASSLDIEWRTEAFF. The full variable domain, completed using reference TRBV5-1 and TRBJ1-1, is KAGVTQTPRYLIKTRGQQVTLSCSPISGHRSVSWYQQTPGQGLQFLFEYFSETQRNKGNFPGRFSGRQFSNSRSEMNVSTLELGDSALYLCASSLDIEWRTEAFFGQGTRLTVV.

The V gene is TRBV5-1, the J gene TRBJ2-7, with TRBD1 as a possible D gene (6 bases). V lost 3 bases and J lost 2, with 15 bases in between. The germline gives CDR1 SGHRS, CDR2 YFSETQ. The CDR3 extends over 15 amino acids. The CDR3 spells CASSSTPDRAYEQYF. Here the CDR3 DNA reads TGCGCCAGCAGCTCCACCCCGGACAGAGCCTACGAGCAGTACTTC.

The J gene is TRBJ2-1, the V gene TRBV27; D gene uncertain. V lost 4 bases and J 5 bases, leaving 9 bases between the germline ends. The CDR3 is 13 amino acids. Per the germline V gene, CDR1 is MNHEY and CDR2 is SMNVEV (reference sequence). CDR3 sequence reads: CASSYSRDNEQFF. The CDR3 DNA follows: TGTGCCAGCAGTTATTCGCGAGACAATGAGCAGTTCTTC.

The chain uses TRBV18 and TRBJ1-2, with 7 positions matching TRBD1. The V and J ends lost 2 bases and 3 bases, in that order; junction bases with no gene match: 3. CDR1 is KGHSH and CDR2 is LQKENI in the germline V gene. CDR3 length: 14 amino acids. The CDR3 bases are TGTGCCAGCTCACCAACCGACAGGGACTATGGCTACACCTTC. Its translation is CASSPTDRDYGYTF.

V and J are TRBV10-3 and TRBJ1-5, with TRBD1 matching 9 bases. CDR1 is ENHRY, CDR2 SYGVKD, per germline. The CDR3 consists of 16 residues. The V gene end was trimmed by 4 bases and the J gene end by 6 bases; junction bases not matched to a gene: 10. The CDR3 DNA is TGTGCCATCAGTGCTACCGGGACAGGGTCGACTCAGCCCCAGCATTTT. Translation gives CAISATGTGSTQPQHF.

V usage is TRBV7-3 and J usage is TRBJ1-6; D perhaps matches TRBD1 (6 bases). CDR1 is SGHTA and CDR2 is FQGTGA in the germline V gene. CDR3 size: 15 residues. The V end lost 6 bases, the J end lost 9 bases, and 18 bases lay between the germline ends. This CDR3 is CASSLTRGTSSPLHF. CDR3 bases: TGTGCCAGCAGTTTGACCAGGGGTACGAGTTCACCCCTCCACTTT. The complete variable domain, with remaining parts taken from reference TRBV7-3 and TRBJ1-6, reads GAGVSQTPSNKVTEKGKYVELRCDPISGHTALYWYRQSLGQGPEFLIYFQGTGAADDSGLPNDRFFAVRPEGSVSTLKIQRTERGDSAVYLCASSLTRGTSSPLHFGNGTRLTVT.

Only a few counts were recorded for this clone. This rearrangement joins TRBV9 to TRBJ2-3, with TRBD1 identical over 7 bases. J was trimmed by 4 bases and V by 4 bases; bases with no gene match: 9. Germline values: CDR1 SGDLS, CDR2 YYNGEE. The CDR3 totals 15 residues. CDR3 sequence: CASSPRQGGADTQYF. CDR3 DNA: TGTGCCAGCAGCCCGCGACAGGGTGGGGCAGATACGCAGTATTTT.

The V call is TRBV2, the J call TRBJ1-1, with 8 bases identical to TRBD1. Germline V gene data show CDR1 as SNHLY and CDR2 as FYNNEI. The CDR3 consists of 14 residues. J was trimmed by 4 bases and V by 7 bases; bases with no gene match: 8. The DNA of the CDR3 is TGTGCCAGCAAAGACAGGGGAAGTCTCACTGAAGCTTTCTTT. Translated, it gives CASKDRGSLTEAFF.

V is TRBV5-4 and J is TRBJ2-5, with D perhaps TRBD1 (7 bases). Near its end, the DNA agrees better with TRBJ2-7, so the J call may be wrong. CDR3 length equals 13 residues. Germline CDR1 is SGHNT and CDR2 is YYREEE (reference sequence). The CDR3 protein is CASNQGGRYEQYF. Here the CDR3 DNA reads TGTGCCAGCAACCAGGGGGGCCGCTACGAGCAGTACTTC.

The V call is TRBV6-5, the J call TRBJ1-6; 10 bases are a match to TRBD1. The V segment lost 4 bases and the J segment 11 bases; nucleotides outside the gene matches: 5. Germline V gives CDR1 MNHEY, CDR2 SVGAGI. This CDR3 has 14 residues. CDR3 protein: CASSSDRGRPPLHF. As DNA, the CDR3 is TGTGCCAGCAGTTCCGACAGGGGGCGTCCACCCCTCCACTTT.

This clone has only a few counts. The genes are TRBV5-1 and TRBJ2-7; D may be TRBD1 (6 bases). The CDR3 covers 16 residues. Trimming took off 0 bases at V and 5 bases at J, with 18 bases between the two ends. Germline lookup yields CDR1 SGHRS and CDR2 YFSETQ. The CDR3 protein is CASSLGRGYGSNEQYF. CDR3 nucleotide sequence: TGCGCCAGCAGCTTGGGAAGGGGGTATGGGAGCAACGAGCAGTACTTC.

This chain links TRBV27 with TRBJ2-7; maybe TRBD1 (7 bases). Trimming pared 5 bases from V and 7 bases from J, leaving 15 bases between. CDR3 length: 13 residues. Germline CDR1 MNHEY, CDR2 SMNVEV (reference sequence). CDR3 region: CASSITGEAEQYF. CDR3 bases: TGTGCCAGCAGTATAACAGGGGAGGCAGAGCAGTACTTC.

The genes are TRBV19 and TRBJ1-2, with D tentatively TRBD1 (5 bases). Trimming took 5 bases from V and 6 from J, leaving 13 bases between them. CDR1 is LNHDA and CDR2 is SQIVND in the germline V gene (reference sequence). The CDR3 is made up of 13 amino acids. The CDR3 sequence is CASSLTVTNGYTF. CDR3 sequence (DNA): TGTGCCAGTAGTCTGACAGTTACGAATGGCTACACCTTC.

DNA for the CDR3: TGTGCCATCACCCCACGGTGGGGGGGACTGGGCGAGCAGTACTTC. It encodes CAITPRWGGLGEQYF. The chain combines TRBV10-3 with TRBJ2-7, with 7 bases lining up with TRBD2. V gave up 7 bases and J gave up 6 bases; unmatched junction bases: 15. The CDR3 contains 15 residues. Germline CDR1 is ENHRY and CDR2 is SYGVKD.

This rearrangement joins TRBV6-5 to TRBJ1-3; D may be TRBD1 (6 bases). CDR1 is MNHEY and CDR2 is SVGAGI in the germline V gene. Trimming left V 8 bases short and J 4 bases short, with 9 bases between. The CDR3 is made up of 12 amino acids. The CDR3 loop is CASRDIGNTIYF. CDR3 bases: TGTGCCAGCCGGGACATAGGAAACACCATATATTTT.

The gene calls are TRBV12-2 and TRBJ1-1. TRBV12-2 is shown as a pseudogene. The CDR3 is 19 amino acids. The CDR3 DNA reads as TGTGCAAGTCGCTTATCCAATAATCGGGAGGAGAAAGAGGACACTGAAGCTTTCTTT. Its protein product is CASRLSNNREEKEDTEAFF.

The gene calls are TRBV6-6 and TRBJ2-7; possible D gene TRBD1, 6 bases. CDR3 length equals 16 residues. The ends were cut back, 0 bases at V and 3 bases at J, with 15 bases in the middle. Germline V gene sequence: CDR1 MNHNY, CDR2 SVGAGI (reference sequence). The CDR3, as DNA: TGTGCCAGCAGTTACTCGTCCGGGACATCGGGCTACGAGCAGTACTTC. This codes for CASSYSSGTSGYEQYF.

The chain couples TRBV5-4 to TRBJ1-2; the D gene is possibly TRBD1 (5 bases). Germline V lookup: CDR1 SGHNT, CDR2 YYREEE (reference sequence). Trimming shortened V by 4 bases and J by 0 bases, and 16 bases separated the two germline ends. The CDR3 contains 16 residues. CDR3 residues: CASSPQSDISNYGYTF. CDR3 nucleotide sequence: TGTGCCAGCAGCCCACAATCGGACATTTCTAACTATGGCTACACCTTC.

In regard to this clone: Within the sample, other DNA sequences also encode this same CDR3. This chain uses TRBV5-1 with TRBJ1-1, with D possibly TRBD1 on 6 matching bases. There are 15 residues in the CDR3. V shed 0 bases and J shed 1 base, with 10 bases lying between them. From germline, CDR1 is SGHRS and CDR2 YFSETQ. CDR3 sequence: CASSLAAGANTEAFF. CDR3 DNA: TGCGCCAGCAGCTTGGCCGCGGGGGCGAACACTGAAGCTTTCTTT.

The chain carries TRBV6-1 and TRBJ2-3, with TRBD2 matching 9 bases. J gave up 2 bases and V 2 bases, and 14 bases lay outside the gene matches. This CDR3 has 19 amino acids. Looked up from germline, CDR1 is MNHNS and CDR2 is SASEGT. CDR3 amino acids: CASSEQTRLAAANTDTQYF. As DNA, the CDR3 is TGTGCCAGCAGTGAACAAACCCGACTAGCGGCGGCCAACACAGATACGCAGTATTTT.

This chain uses TRBV5-4 with TRBJ2-7, with D unresolved. The CDR3 is 14 residues long. V was pared by 4 bases and J by 0 bases, with 11 bases between. Germline assignment: CDR1 SGHNT and CDR2 YYREEE (reference sequence). For the CDR3, the DNA is TGTGCCAGCAGCCCCGCAGGAAGCTCCTACGAGCAGTACTTC. As protein: CASSPAGSSYEQYF. Full variable domain (outside the CDR3, taken from reference TRBV5-4 and TRBJ2-7): ETGVTQSPTHLIKTRGQQVTLRCSSQSGHNTVSWYQQALGQGPQFIFQYYREEENGRGNFPPRFSGLQFPNYSSELNVNALELDDSALYLCASSPAGSSYEQYFGPGTRLTVT.

This clone has just one count. The V and J genes are TRBV19 and TRBJ2-7; D is uncertain. There are 15 residues in the CDR3. CDR1 is LNHDA and CDR2 is SQIVND in the germline V gene (reference sequence). V lost 0 bases, J lost 1 base, and 10 bases lay in between. The CDR3 loop reads CASSIEWAFSYEQYF. The CDR3 bases are TGTGCCAGTAGTATAGAATGGGCATTTTCCTACGAGCAGTACTTC.

The chain employs TRBV7-9 and TRBJ2-1, with a tentative D call TRBD2 (6 bases). Germline V gene lookup returns CDR1 SEHNR and CDR2 FQNEAQ (reference sequence). With 0 bases removed from V and 10 bases from J, the gap between germline ends came to 10 bases. The CDR3 spans 13 residues. Here the CDR3 reads CASSLALAGEQFF. CDR3 bases: TGTGCCAGCAGCTTAGCACTAGCAGGCGAGCAGTTCTTC.

The genes are TRBV11-2 and TRBJ1-2; 8 bases fit TRBD1. Losses at the gene ends were 2 bases for V and 8 bases for J; bases not matched to a gene: 16. The CDR3 runs to 17 residues. Germline V gene lookup returns CDR1 SGHAT and CDR2 FQNNGV. CDR3 region: CASSLTLGQGHLGGYTF. The CDR3 DNA is TGTGCCAGCAGCTTAACTCTTGGACAGGGCCATTTGGGGGGCTACACCTTC.